These T cell receptor beta chains were read from a single sample in a study of CD8 T cells in ankylosing spondylitis. TCRdb re-analysed the 5' RACE reads in MiXCR, keeping a single row per CDR3 protein. The data hold some 140,000 distinct CDR3 sequences, with about 7.3% observed a single time. Sequences were obtained from blood, either unsorted or a sorted T cell fraction (not recorded which). These receptors all stem from a female donor with ankylosing spondylitis or in good health (not recorded which). Each CDR3 is given with its conserved first and last residue. The D gene is left open where the match is weak. Not all rows give a size; the values are once, few, many and, for expanded clones, a class.

j_call d_call v_call clone_size cdr3_aa cdr3_nt
TRBJ1-1 - TRBV4-2 many CASSQEAGTEAFF TGTGCCAGCAGCCAAGAGGCGGGCACTGAAGCTTTCTTT
TRBJ2-1 - TRBV29-1 many CSVRLSSRVNNEQFF TGCAGCGTGCGACTGTCTAGCAGGGTGAACAATGAGCAGTTCTTC
TRBJ2-7 TRBD2 TRBV20-1 many CSARDGNSGGYEQYF TGCAGTGCTAGAGATGGTAATAGCGGGGGATACGAGCAGTACTTC
TRBJ2-3 TRBD2 TRBV2 many CASLQRGGLHTQYF TGTGCCAGCCTCCAGCGGGGGGGCCTACATACGCAGTATTTT
TRBJ1-5 - TRBV28 many CATAHYSNQPQHF TGTGCCACCGCACATTATAGCAATCAGCCCCAGCATTTT
TRBJ2-7 TRBD1 TRBV12-3/TRBV12-4 many CASSPGQGISYEQYF TGTGCCAGCAGTCCGGGACAGGGGATATCCTACGAGCAGTACTTC
TRBJ2-2 TRBD1 TRBV12-3/TRBV12-4 many CASRPGGANTGELFF TGTGCCAGCAGGCCAGGGGGCGCGAACACCGGGGAGCTGTTTTTT
TRBJ1-3 - TRBV27 many CASSSRRQDNTIYF TGTGCCAGCAGTTCACGTCGCCAGGATAACACCATATATTTT
TRBJ2-7 TRBD2 TRBV5-1 many CASRLAGRAYEQYF TGCGCCAGCAGACTAGCGGGGCGAGCCTACGAGCAGTACTTC
TRBJ2-7 - TRBV12-3/TRBV12-4 many CASSSGTSSYEQYF TGTGCCAGCAGTTCCGGGACATCGTCCTACGAGCAGTACTTC
TRBJ2-7 - TRBV27 - CASTSFRDSAVEQYF TGTGCCAGCACCTCATTTCGGGACTCCGCTGTCGAGCAGTACTTC
TRBJ1-2 TRBD1 TRBV19 - CATEPPGQGDYGYTF TGTGCCACGGAACCTCCGGGACAGGGGGACTATGGCTACACCTTC
TRBJ1-2 - TRBV24-1 many CATSSGEANYGYTF TGTGCCACCAGCTCAGGGGAGGCGAACTATGGCTACACCTTC
TRBJ2-1 - TRBV5-1 many CASSQRDLPDTEQFF TGCGCCAGCAGCCAACGGGACCTACCAGACACTGAGCAGTTCTTC
TRBJ2-7 TRBD1 TRBV5-1 many CASSLRAGTGSAEQYF TGCGCCAGCAGCTTGCGCGCCGGGACAGGGTCGGCCGAGCAGTACTTC
TRBJ1-2 TRBD1 TRBV7-6 many CASSPRDSLYGYTF TGTGCCAGCAGCCCTCGGGACAGCCTCTATGGCTACACCTTC
TRBJ2-2 - TRBV5-1 many CASSLVVDASGELFF TGCGCCAGCAGCTTGGTAGTAGATGCCAGCGGGGAGCTGTTTTTT
TRBJ2-7 TRBD1 TRBV19 - CASRTGDNSYEQYF TGTGCCAGTAGGACAGGGGACAACTCCTACGAGCAGTACTTC
TRBJ2-1 - TRBV12-3/TRBV12-4 many CASSSPYLDEQFF TGTGCCAGCAGTTCACCCTATTTGGATGAGCAGTTCTTC
TRBJ1-2 TRBD1 TRBV28 - CAIQGQGSGYTF TGTGCCATCCAGGGACAGGGGTCTGGCTACACCTTC